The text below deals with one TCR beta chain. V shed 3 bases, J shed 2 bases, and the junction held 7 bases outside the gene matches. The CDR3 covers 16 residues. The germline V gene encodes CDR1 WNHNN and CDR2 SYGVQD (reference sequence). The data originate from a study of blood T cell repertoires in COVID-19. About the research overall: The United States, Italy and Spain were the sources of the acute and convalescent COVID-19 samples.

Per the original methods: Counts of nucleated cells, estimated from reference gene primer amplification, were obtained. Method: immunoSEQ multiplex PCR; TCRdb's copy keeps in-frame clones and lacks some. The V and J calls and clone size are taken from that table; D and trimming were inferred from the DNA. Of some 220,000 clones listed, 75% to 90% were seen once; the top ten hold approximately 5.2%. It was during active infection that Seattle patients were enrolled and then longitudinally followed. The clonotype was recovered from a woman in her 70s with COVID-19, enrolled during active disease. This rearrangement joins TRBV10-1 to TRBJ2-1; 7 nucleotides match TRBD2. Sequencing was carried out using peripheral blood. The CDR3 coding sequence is TGCGCCAGCAGTGACAGGGTTAGCGGGCCCTACAATGAGCAGTTCTTC. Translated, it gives CASSDRVSGPYNEQFF.